These 12 T cell receptor beta chains came from one sample sequenced in a study of a mutant IDH1 vaccine in newly diagnosed glioma. Profiling relied on immunoSEQ multiplex PCR, and the TCRdb table lists in-frame clones only, not all of them. The sample carries under 90,000 clones, roughly 78% recorded once. Time point of the sample: baseline, week 1 (first vaccination visit). Treatment specified: pre-vaccination baseline after standard-of-care therapy. The sequencing used PBMCs, collected from a glioma patient treated with radiotherapy, temozolomide or both. The receptor source for this set is a man aged 45-65 years with glioma.

This chain joins TRBV28 and TRBJ2-3; 9 bases line up with TRBD2. Germline V gene sequence: CDR1 MDHEN, CDR2 SYDVKM. There are 11 residues in the CDR3. The CDR3 spells CGSGGADTQYF. CDR3 DNA: TGTGGTAGCGGGGGCGCAGATACGCAGTATTTT. The full variable domain, in which reference TRBV28 and TRBJ2-3 provide the parts outside the CDR3, is DVKVTQSSRYLVKRTGEKVFLECVQDMDHENMFWYRQDPGLGLRLIYFSYDVKMKEKGDIPEGYSVSREKKERFSLILESASTNQTSMYLCGSGGADTQYFGPGTRLTVL.

The chain recombines TRBV29-1 with TRBJ2-7; D may match TRBD1 or TRBD2 (7 bases each). The germline gives CDR1 SQVTM, CDR2 ANQGSEA. There are 13 residues in the CDR3. Trimming left V 5 bases short and J 2 bases short, with 13 bases between. For the CDR3, the DNA is TGCAGCGTTCTTCCAGGGGGGGCCTACGAGCAGTACTTC. Translation gives CSVLPGGAYEQYF.

V gene TRBV18 combines with J gene TRBJ2-7; TRBD1 aligns across 7 bases. Germline CDR1 KGHSH, CDR2 LQKENI. The V segment lost 4 bases and the J segment 2 bases; nucleotides outside the gene matches: 5. This CDR3 spans 14 amino acids. This CDR3 is CASSRDSGPYEQYF. CDR3 DNA: TGTGCCAGCTCACGGGACAGCGGCCCCTACGAGCAGTACTTC.

The rearrangement uses TRBV9 and TRBJ2-3; possibly TRBD1 or TRBD2 for D (5 bases each). V was trimmed by 4 bases and J by 2 bases, leaving 14 bases between them. From germline, CDR1 is SGDLS and CDR2 YYNGEE. This CDR3 is built from 15 residues. The DNA of the CDR3 is TGTGCCAGCAGCTTGTCGGGGCGAACCACAGATACGCAGTATTTT. Protein product: CASSLSGRTTDTQYF.

The chain is built from TRBV9 and TRBJ2-5, with 11 bases matching TRBD2. The CDR3 loop spans 16 amino acids. Germline V gives CDR1 SGDLS, CDR2 YYNGEE. The J segment lost 5 bases and the V segment lost 3 bases, leaving 9 bases of the junction unmatched. The CDR3 loop reads CASSARLTSGAETQYF. The CDR3 coding sequence is TGTGCCAGCAGCGCCCGGTTGACTAGCGGGGCCGAGACCCAGTACTTC.

The chain carries TRBV5-4 and TRBJ2-1; D is possibly TRBD1 (6 bases). Deletions cut 6 bases from V and 4 bases from J, with 8 bases between. CDR1 SGHNT and CDR2 YYREEE come from the germline V gene (reference sequence). The CDR3 is made up of 12 amino acids. CDR3 nucleotides: TGTGCCAGCACGGACAGTTACAATGAGCAGTTCTTC. Protein sequence: CASTDSYNEQFF. Using reference TRBV5-4 and TRBJ2-1 for the parts outside the CDR3, the full variable domain is ETGVTQSPTHLIKTRGQQVTLRCSSQSGHNTVSWYQQALGQGPQFIFQYYREEENGRGNFPPRFSGLQFPNYSSELNVNALELDDSALYLCASTDSYNEQFFGPGTRLTVL.

In its sample, this clone was seen a few times. This chain joins TRBV4-1 and TRBJ2-3, with a possible D match to TRBD1 (6 bases). Trimming pared 4 bases from V and 1 base from J, leaving 9 bases between. Germline assignment: CDR1 MGHRA and CDR2 YSYEKL. The CDR3 is 14 amino acids. The CDR3 bases are TGCGCCAGCAGCCCTGACAGGCGCACAGATACGCAGTATTTT. Translated: CASSPDRRTDTQYF.

This chain uses TRBV6-5 with TRBJ2-7; no definite D call. Germline CDR1 and CDR2: MNHEY and SVGAGI. The CDR3 spans 11 residues. Trimming shortened V by 6 bases and J by 6 bases, and 9 bases separated the two germline ends. The CDR3 spells CASRNSLEQYF. The DNA for the CDR3 is TGTGCCAGCAGGAATTCCCTCGAGCAGTACTTC.

In regard to this clone: Other DNA sequences in this sample translate to the same CDR3. The chain is built from TRBV6-5 and TRBJ1-1; D perhaps matches TRBD1 (6 bases). The CDR3 loop spans 14 amino acids. CDR1 MNHEY and CDR2 SVGAGI come from the germline V gene. Trimming shortened V by 6 bases and J by 0 bases, and 11 bases separated the two germline ends. The CDR3: CASSKQGMNTEAFF. Here the CDR3 DNA reads TGTGCCAGCAGCAAACAGGGAATGAACACTGAAGCTTTCTTT.

This clone has a single count. The V call is TRBV5-3, the J call TRBJ1-1, with TRBD1 as a possible D gene (5 bases). TRBV5-3 is an ORF for which the function is uncertain. This CDR3 is built from 14 residues. Trimming pared 6 bases from V and 5 bases from J, leaving 17 bases between. The CDR3 region is CARITGGIWTEAFF. CDR3 DNA: TGTGCCAGAATTACGGGGGGGATATGGACTGAAGCTTTCTTT.

This chain links TRBV5-6 with TRBJ2-7; 7 positions match TRBD2. This CDR3 contains 11 residues. Germline CDR1 is SGHDT and CDR2 is YYEEEE. J gave up 7 bases and V 3 bases, and 1 base lay outside the gene matches. The CDR3 nucleotides read TGTGCCAGCAGCTGGCGGGGGGAGCAGTACTTC. Protein: CASSWRGEQYF.

This clone was observed once. This rearrangement joins TRBV19 to TRBJ2-5, with D perhaps matching TRBD1 (6 bases). The DNA end is a closer match to TRBJ2-7, so the J assignment may be wrong. This CDR3 comprises 12 residues. Germline CDR1 and CDR2: LNHDA and SQIVND (reference sequence). CDR3 amino acids: CASSQGFHEQYF. For the CDR3, the DNA is TGTGCCAGTTCACAGGGTTTCCACGAGCAGTACTTC.